This T cell receptor (beta chain) was profiled in a study of spatial heterogeneity in lung cancer (dated by TCRdb to about 2019). Regarding the study in general: More beta-chain than alpha-chain transcripts were consistently detected, likely reflecting higher beta-chain transcript abundance. In the raw uncorrected reads, each unique combination of TCR and UMI appeared on average more than ten times. In non-small cell lung cancer, the study quantitatively compared TCR alpha and beta repertoires across several tumor regions, matched nontumor lung, and blood. TCR repertoire features were related to nonsynonymous mutation counts determined by whole-exome sequencing of tumor tissue. Both alpha and beta chains were TCR-sequenced in approximately 200 tumor regions, 64 matched nontumor lung samples and over 55 PBMC samples obtained at surgery. Study-wide findings and limitations: Confirming at a functional level the hypothesis that regional TCRs recognize regional mutations was considered to require additional single-cell paired TCR alpha and beta sequencing. Ubiquitous expanded tumor TCRs were detected in blood more often at tumor resection than at routine follow-up.

The time point label for this specimen denotes: sample taken at primary tumor resection. The donors were about 65 patients from the lung TRACERx cohort who had early-stage, untreated non-small cell lung cancer. Without any cell sorting, TCR sequencing was performed on whole RNA extracted either from tumor and nontumor lung tissue or from cryopreserved PBMC samples. Only patients with enough RNA available from two or more tumor regions were chosen for TCR sequencing. The library came from 5' RACE. The listed sequencing device is NextSeq 500. The TCR library protocol attached a unique molecular identifier to each TCR cDNA molecule to allow correction of PCR and sequencing errors. As for the original processing: TCR identification, UMI-based error correction and CDR3 extraction were all carried out with Decombinator tools. Expanded TCRs were defined as those above a frequency of 2 per 1,000, corresponding to the top 1% of the tumor frequency distribution. Rényi diversity was computed with the R vegan package after subsampling each repertoire 100 times to 5,000 TCRs. CDR3 similarity networks were built from amino acid triplet string-kernel similarity, with CDR3s being connected when pairwise similarity was above 0.82. TCRdb reran the public reads through fastp at Q25 and MiXCR, keeping productive beta chains. When rows share a CDR3 protein, they turn into one entry using the most common DNA and genes. The V and J calls come from TCRdb's annotation, not from the publication. Here the sample has about 40,000 distinct CDR3 sequences; roughly 5.4% occur a single time. The ten largest clones capture roughly 25% of the sample.

The germline V gene specifies KGHDR as CDR1 and SFDVKD as CDR2. There are 14 amino acids in the CDR3, from cysteine to phenylalanine inclusive. The retained sequence is limited to the CDR3, 42 bases, with the frame set at the first base. The junction shows trimming of 8 bases on V and 3 bases on J, plus 12 bases between the germline ends. This clonotype was seen repeatedly, ten times or more. No antigen is known for it. Base qualities are not provided; no much larger clone lies one nucleotide away. The sample here was PBMCs, taken at surgery. The chain is made from TRBV24-1 and TRBJ2-2, with an unclear D gene assignment. This receptor was obtained from a female donor with early-stage non-small cell lung cancer. The nucleotide sequence reads TGTGCCACCAAAAGCTCGCAAGACACCGGGGAGCTGTTTTTT. It is translated as CATKSSQDTGELFF.